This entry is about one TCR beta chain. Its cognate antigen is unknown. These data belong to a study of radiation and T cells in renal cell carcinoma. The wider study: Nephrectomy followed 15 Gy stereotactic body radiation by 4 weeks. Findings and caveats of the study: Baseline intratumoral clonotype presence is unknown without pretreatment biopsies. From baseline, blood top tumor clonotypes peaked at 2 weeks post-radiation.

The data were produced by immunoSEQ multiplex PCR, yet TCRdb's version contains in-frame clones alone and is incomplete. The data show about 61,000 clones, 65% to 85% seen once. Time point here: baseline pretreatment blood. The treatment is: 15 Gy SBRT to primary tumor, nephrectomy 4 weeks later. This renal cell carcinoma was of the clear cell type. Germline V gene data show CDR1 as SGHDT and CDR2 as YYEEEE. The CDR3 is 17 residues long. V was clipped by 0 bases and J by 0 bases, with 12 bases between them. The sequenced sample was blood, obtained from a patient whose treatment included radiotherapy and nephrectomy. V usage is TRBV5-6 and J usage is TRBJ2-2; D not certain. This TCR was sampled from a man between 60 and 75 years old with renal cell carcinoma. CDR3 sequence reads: CASSLGVRWSNTGELFF. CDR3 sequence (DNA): TGTGCCAGCAGCTTGGGAGTCAGGTGGTCGAACACCGGGGAGCTGTTTTTT.